Listed below are T cell receptor beta chains from one sample, sequenced in a study of identical twins. TCRdb re-called the 5' RACE reads with MiXCR, one entry per CDR3 protein. The repertoire includes 400,000 to 600,000 distinct CDR3 sequences, approximately 20% of them detected once, and approximately 0.48% sits in the top ten. This same sample was also taken into another study, of yellow fever vaccine responses in identical twins.

Sequences were obtained from CD4+ T cells sorted from blood. These receptors all stem from a woman under 30 in good health. Both conserved end residues are part of each CDR3. A D gene is named only where the DNA matches it firmly. Only part of the rows carry a size: once, few, many, or a class if the clone is expanded.

TRBD2 TRBJ2-3 - TRBV5-1 CASSYSGASGRGDTQYF TGCGCCAGCAGCTACTCGGGGGCTAGCGGGAGAGGGGATACGCAGTATTTT
- TRBJ2-1 - TRBV7-8 CASSLGGDKFF TGTGCCAGCAGCCTGGGGGGGGACAAGTTCTTC
TRBD1 TRBJ1-1 - TRBV19 CASSIGVGTAEAFF TGTGCCAGTAGTATAGGAGTCGGGACAGCTGAAGCTTTCTTT
TRBD1 TRBJ2-3 - TRBV5-1 CASSSRPGTGEADTQYF TGCGCCAGCAGCTCGAGGCCCGGGACAGGGGAAGCGGATACGCAGTATTTT
TRBD1 TRBJ2-5 - TRBV16 CASSQQGTDQETQYF TGTGCCAGCAGCCAACAAGGGACAGACCAAGAGACCCAGTACTTC
- TRBJ1-5 - TRBV5-1 CASRAADNQPQHF TGCGCCAGCAGGGCAGCAGATAATCAGCCCCAGCATTTT
TRBD1 TRBJ2-3 once TRBV11-2 CASCGQGLATDTQYF TGTGCCAGCTGTGGACAGGGACTGGCCACAGATACGCAGTATTTT
TRBD1 TRBJ1-1 few TRBV7-9 CASSVRAGTGNTEAFF TGTGCCAGCAGCGTACGGGCGGGGACAGGGAACACTGAAGCTTTCTTT
- TRBJ2-1 - TRBV5-1 CASTRGGGAYNEQFF TGCGCCAGCACCCGAGGGGGGGGAGCCTACAATGAGCAGTTCTTC
- TRBJ1-5 few TRBV2 CASFSGSGNQPQHF TGTGCCAGCTTCTCCGGGTCGGGGAATCAGCCCCAGCATTTT
- TRBJ1-4 few TRBV5-1 CASSLGGANEKLFF TGTGCCAGCAGTCTCGGAGGGGCTAATGAAAAACTGTTTTTT
TRBD1 TRBJ2-1 - TRBV5-1 CASSFLRGPQNEQFF TGCGCCAGCAGCTTCCTGAGGGGGCCACAGAATGAGCAGTTCTTC
TRBD2 TRBJ2-1 - TRBV5-1 CASSLSGEIYNEQFF TGCGCCAGCAGCTTGAGCGGGGAAATCTACAATGAGCAGTTCTTC
- TRBJ1-2 - TRBV7-2 CASSLSQNYGYTF TGTGCCAGCAGCTTAAGTCAGAACTATGGCTACACCTTC
TRBD1 TRBJ2-2 - TRBV6-2/TRBV6-3 CASTLQGAVVAGELFF TGTGCCAGCACCCTACAGGGGGCGGTAGTAGCCGGGGAGCTGTTTTTT
- TRBJ2-3 - TRBV5-1 CASSLVAFGDTQYF TGCGCCAGCAGCTTGGTAGCTTTCGGAGATACGCAGTATTTT
TRBD2 TRBJ2-1 - TRBV19 CASSQGLAGVYNEQFF TGTGCCAGTAGTCAAGGACTAGCGGGAGTCTACAATGAGCAGTTCTTC
TRBD2 TRBJ2-1 - TRBV12-3/TRBV12-4 CASSRLATNEQFF TGTGCCAGCAGTAGACTAGCCACCAATGAGCAGTTCTTC
- TRBJ1-1 - TRBV3-1 CASSRGGQGTEAFF TGTGCCAGCAGCCGGGGTGGGCAGGGGACTGAAGCTTTCTTT
- TRBJ2-4 - TRBV5-1 CASSLGQDLNIQYF TGCGCCAGCAGCTTGGGACAGGATCTTAACATTCAGTACTTC
TRBD2 TRBJ2-2 - TRBV16 CASSRSIAGGNTGELFF TGTGCCAGCAGCCGAAGTATAGCGGGAGGTAACACCGGGGAGCTGTTTTTT
TRBD2 TRBJ2-2 - TRBV11-2 CASSPLPGTSSPYRRTGELFF TGTGCCAGCAGCCCACTCCCCGGGACTAGCAGCCCCTACCGCCGTACCGGGGAGCTGTTTTTT
- TRBJ2-3 few TRBV18 CASSPPVLRDSADTQYF TGTGCCAGCTCACCACCGGTATTGAGGGATAGTGCAGATACGCAGTATTTT
TRBD2 TRBJ2-7 few TRBV12-3/TRBV12-4 CASSAQNPSGVYEQYF TGTGCCAGCAGTGCACAGAATCCTAGCGGGGTTTACGAGCAGTACTTC
- TRBJ1-1 many TRBV5-1 CASSVGGGNTEAFF TGCGCCAGCAGCGTGGGCGGAGGGAACACTGAAGCTTTCTTT
TRBD2 TRBJ2-1 - TRBV9 CASSPQTGTINEQFF TGTGCCAGCAGCCCCCAAACCGGGACTATTAATGAGCAGTTCTTC
- TRBJ1-3 few TRBV7-9 CASSPWGSGNTIYF TGTGCCAGCAGCCCGTGGGGCTCTGGAAACACCATATATTTT
- TRBJ1-5 few TRBV12-3/TRBV12-4 CASSPQGKNQPQHF TGTGCCAGCAGTCCGCAGGGTAAGAATCAGCCCCAGCATTTT
- TRBJ2-3 few TRBV2 CARKSLSTDTQYF TGTGCCAGAAAATCCTTGTCCACAGATACGCAGTATTTT
- TRBJ1-2 - TRBV12-3/TRBV12-4 CASTSHPGADYGYTF TGTGCCAGCACCTCCCACCCCGGGGCCGACTATGGCTACACCTTC
TRBD2 TRBJ2-1 many TRBV27 CASSTTLGLADNEQFF TGTGCCAGCAGTACCACACTCGGACTAGCGGACAATGAGCAGTTCTTC
- TRBJ1-3 few TRBV28 CASSLAIGNTIYF TGTGCCAGCAGTTTGGCGATCGGAAACACCATATATTTT
TRBD2 TRBJ2-1 few TRBV29-1 CSVRAGGPSRREQFF TGCAGCGTTAGAGCGGGGGGGCCTAGTCGGCGGGAGCAGTTCTTC
- TRBJ1-3 few TRBV29-1 CSAQGPSGNTIYF TGCAGCGCACAGGGACCCTCTGGAAACACCATATATTTT
- TRBJ2-2 few TRBV12-3/TRBV12-4 CASSYRTGELFF TGTGCCAGCAGTTATCGGACCGGGGAGCTGTTTTTT
TRBD1 TRBJ1-1 many TRBV6-5 CASSYRGRNTEAFF TGTGCCAGCAGTTACAGGGGGCGCAACACTGAAGCTTTCTTT
- TRBJ2-3 - TRBV9 CASSVDTTTDTQYF TGTGCCAGCAGCGTAGATACTACCACAGATACGCAGTATTTT
- TRBJ2-5 few TRBV12-3/TRBV12-4 CASTPPGLQETQYF TGTGCCAGCACCCCCCCGGGCCTACAAGAGACCCAGTACTTC
TRBD2 TRBJ2-3 - TRBV10-2 CASSAGGSGEYF TGCGCCAGCAGTGCGGGGGGTAGCGGGGAATATTTT
TRBD1 TRBJ2-5 few TRBV19 CASRGQGIETQYF TGTGCCAGTAGAGGACAGGGAATAGAGACCCAGTACTTC
- TRBJ1-6 - TRBV6-5 CASQYGPNSPLHF TGTGCCAGCCAATACGGTCCCAATTCACCCCTCCACTTT
- TRBJ1-1 - TRBV29-1 CSVPAEEAARAF TGCAGCGTTCCAGCGGAGGAAGCGGCCCGCGCTTTT
TRBD2 TRBJ2-1 - TRBV11-1 CASSFGLAGEGLVF TGTGCCAGCAGCTTCGGCCTAGCGGGAGAGGGGCTGGTCTTC
- TRBJ1-2 - TRBV7-9 CASSLALGQTYGYTF TGTGCCAGCAGCTTAGCTCTAGGGCAGACGTATGGCTACACCTTC